The 25 T cell receptor beta chains below come from one sample, sequenced in a study of shared clonotypes between healthy human individuals. TCRdb's table, derived via immunoSEQ multiplex PCR, lists solely in-frame clones and lacks some. The table lists over 850,000 clones, around 78% of them singletons. Sequences were obtained from memory CD4+ T cells from PBMCs. Described subset: CD45RA-negative fraction. Receptor source: a man aged 18 to 30 in good health. Some clones in this sample may be carry-over from other donors' samples.

This clone was seen a handful of times. This chain joins TRBV4-2 and TRBJ1-5; unclear D gene. Deletions cut 0 bases from V and 2 bases from J, with 8 bases between. Germline V CDR1 and CDR2: LGHNA, YNFKEQ. This CDR3 has 15 amino acids. The CDR3 here is CASSQEFWGNQPQHF. CDR3 in DNA: TGTGCCAGCAGCCAAGAGTTTTGGGGCAATCAGCCCCAGCATTTT.

This chain uses TRBV7-8 with TRBJ2-3, with TRBD2 matching over 8 bases. The CDR3 consists of 19 residues. V lost 5 bases and J lost 8; bases outside the gene matches: 24. Germline V CDR1 and CDR2: SGHVS, FQNEAQ. The CDR3 bases are TGTGCCAGCAGCGTTTTCCAGGGGACGCAGCGGGAGAGCTCCGGTACGCAGTATTTT. The encoded protein is CASSVFQGTQRESSGTQYF.

The chain has TRBV5-1 and TRBJ1-4; no clear D. This CDR3 region has 15 residues. Per germline, CDR1 SGHRS and CDR2 YFSETQ. V was pared by 0 bases and J by 6 bases, with 12 bases between. The CDR3 DNA reads TGCGCCAGCAGCTTGGCGGGGAACGCTTATGAAAAACTGTTTTTT. Translation gives CASSLAGNAYEKLFF.

The V gene is TRBV6-1, the J gene TRBJ1-4, with TRBD1 as a possible D gene (5 bases). The CDR3 runs 13 residues. Germline-derived CDR1 and CDR2 are MNHNS and SASEGT. V gave up 8 bases and J gave up 6 bases, with 13 bases separating them. The CDR3 reads CASGANFYEKLFF. In nucleotides, the CDR3 is TGTGCCAGCGGGGCTAACTTCTATGAAAAACTGTTTTTT.

This sequence joins TRBV18 and TRBJ1-2; D perhaps matches TRBD1 (5 bases). CDR1 and CDR2 (germline): KGHSH, LQKENI. With 4 bases removed from V and 8 bases from J, the gap between germline ends came to 14 bases. The CDR3 is 13 residues long. The CDR3 region has the DNA TGTGCCAGCTCACGGGAGGAGGGGAGCGGCTACACCTTC. As protein: CASSREEGSGYTF.

This chain uses TRBV11-3 with TRBJ2-3, with TRBD2 identical over 13 bases. V lost 5 bases and J lost 4; bases outside the gene matches: 6. Germline V gene sequence: CDR1 SGHNT, CDR2 YENEEA. This CDR3 is built from 16 residues. The CDR3 DNA follows: TGTGCCAGCAGCCCCCGGACTAGCGGGAGCGCAGATACGCAGTATTTT. Translated, it gives CASSPRTSGSADTQYF.

The CDR3 spells CASQSSPFRAGVYEQYF. The CDR3 DNA reads TGTGCCAGCCAATCCAGCCCCTTTAGGGCGGGAGTGTACGAGCAGTACTTC. The chain carries TRBV7-3 and TRBJ2-7; TRBD2 matches 7 bases. The CDR3 loop spans 17 amino acids. The ends lost 8 bases at V and 4 bases at J; junction bases unmatched: 20. Germline V lookup: CDR1 SGHTA, CDR2 FQGTGA.

The genes are TRBV4-3 and TRBJ1-4; 12 nucleotides line up with TRBD1. CDR3 length: 15 residues. V lost 4 bases, J lost 6 bases, and 3 bases stayed unmatched. The germline V gene encodes CDR1 LGHNA and CDR2 YSLEER. CDR3 in amino acids: CASSLGTGGDEKLFF. The CDR3 DNA follows: TGCGCCAGCAGCCTCGGGACAGGGGGCGATGAAAAACTGTTTTTT.

The J gene is TRBJ1-2, the V gene TRBV7-2; TRBD1 matches 7 bases. Germline-derived CDR1 and CDR2 are SGHTA and FQGNSA. CDR3 size: 13 residues. The V and J ends lost 4 bases and 7 bases, in that order; junction bases with no gene match: 6. The CDR3 region is CASSSTGTPGYTF. DNA of the CDR3: TGTGCCAGCAGCTCGACAGGGACACCTGGCTACACCTTC. Combining the CDR3 with reference TRBV7-2 and TRBJ1-2 gives the whole variable domain GAGVSQSPSNKVTEKGKDVELRCDPISGHTALYWYRQSLGQGLEFLIYFQGNSAPDKSGLPSDRFSAERTGGSVSTLTIQRTQQEDSAVYLCASSSTGTPGYTFGSGTRLTVV.

The CDR3 loop reads CASSFRQGRNEQYF. The CDR3 nucleotides read TGTGCCAGCAGCTTCAGACAGGGGAGGAACGAGCAGTACTTC. The V gene is TRBV5-6, the J gene TRBJ2-7; the match to TRBD1 covers 8 bases. With V trimmed by 2 bases and J by 5 bases, 6 bases remained unmatched. The V gene's germline CDR1 is SGHDT and CDR2 YYEEEE. The CDR3 is 14 amino acids. The variable domain in full, completed from reference TRBV5-6 and TRBJ2-7, reads DAGVTQSPTHLIKTRGQQVTLRCSPKSGHDTVSWYQQALGQGPQFIFQYYEEEERQRGNFPDRFSGHQFPNYSSELNVNALLLGDSALYLCASSFRQGRNEQYFGPGTRLTVT.

This clone was detected a few times. The V call is TRBV29-1, the J call TRBJ1-1; no firm D call. This CDR3 region has 11 residues. V dropped 4 bases and J dropped 4 bases, with 7 bases sitting between them. In germline, CDR1 is SQVTM, CDR2 ANQGSEA. The chain's CDR3 is CSVVKFTEAFF. CDR3 nucleotides: TGCAGCGTTGTGAAGTTCACTGAAGCTTTCTTT.

This clone was picked up one time. This specimen includes other DNA sequences encoding the same CDR3. The chain has TRBV6-6 and TRBJ2-3; unclear D gene. The CDR3 is 11 residues long. CDR1 is MNHNY and CDR2 is SVGAGI in the germline V gene (reference sequence). The V end was cut by 1 base, the J end by 6 bases, with 2 bases between. CDR3 nucleotides: TGTGCCAGCAGTTACTTTGATACGCAGTATTTT. Amino acid sequence: CASSYFDTQYF.

DNA of the CDR3: TGTGCCAGCAGCCACCGGACTAGCGGGAGTGGGGAGACCCAGTACTTC. Protein: CASSHRTSGSGETQYF. V and J are TRBV9 and TRBJ2-5, with TRBD2 matching over 13 bases. Germline lookup yields CDR1 SGDLS and CDR2 YYNGEE. Germline trimming cut 4 bases from V and 5 bases from J; bases unmatched to any gene: 8. The CDR3 length is 16 residues.

This sequence joins TRBV5-4 and TRBJ2-3; no clear D. CDR1 is SGHNT, CDR2 YYREEE, per germline (reference sequence). V was trimmed by 7 bases and J by 0 bases, leaving 12 bases between them. The CDR3 is 14 amino acids. The CDR3 spells CASSSKTSTDTQYF. The DNA for the CDR3 is TGTGCCAGCTCCTCTAAAACCAGCACAGATACGCAGTATTTT.

The J gene is TRBJ2-1, the V gene TRBV6-1; maybe TRBD1 (5 bases). Germline lookup yields CDR1 MNHNS and CDR2 SASEGT. The CDR3 covers 13 residues. V was trimmed by 7 bases and J by 2 bases, leaving 9 bases between them. The CDR3 is CASKQGPYNEQFF. CDR3 bases: TGTGCCAGCAAGCAGGGCCCCTACAATGAGCAGTTCTTC.

The sample holds a few counts of this clone. V is TRBV6-5 and J is TRBJ1-4, with no clear D. Looked up from germline, CDR1 is MNHEY and CDR2 is SVGAGI. Trimming removed 0 bases at V and 3 bases at J, with 8 bases between. The CDR3 is 15 residues long. CDR3 amino acids: CASSYSGVPNEKLFF. The CDR3 DNA sequence: TGTGCCAGCAGTTACTCGGGAGTTCCTAATGAAAAACTGTTTTTT.

This clone turned up a few times. The chain recombines TRBV29-1 with TRBJ2-7, with 9 bases matching TRBD2. V was clipped by 3 bases and J by 7 bases; unmatched bases: 10. Germline lookup yields CDR1 SQVTM and CDR2 ANQGSEA. The CDR3 length is 14 residues. CDR3 nucleotide sequence: TGCAGCGTTGATGTTAGCGGGAGCCGAATGGAGCAGTACTTC. This translates into CSVDVSGSRMEQYF.

This chain uses TRBV7-2 with TRBJ2-5; maybe TRBD1 (6 bases). Germline values: CDR1 SGHTA, CDR2 FQGNSA. Between the trimmed V and J ends, which lost 1 base and 5 bases, there was a span of 8 bases. The CDR3 consists of 13 residues. The DNA of the CDR3 is TGTGCCAGCAGCTTAGTCCAGGGGGAGACCCAGTACTTC. This translates into CASSLVQGETQYF.

This clone was detected a few times. The chain uses TRBV11-1 and TRBJ2-2; 8 nucleotides align to TRBD2. The CDR3 is 14 amino acids. The germline CDR1 and CDR2 sequences are SGHAT and FQDESV (reference sequence). V trimming: 5 bases; J trimming: 7 bases; junction bases outside the gene matches: 6. The CDR3 DNA follows: TGTGCCAGCAGCCGGCAGCGGGAGATCGGGGAGCTGTTTTTT. This sequence encodes CASSRQREIGELFF.

The chain uses TRBV15 and TRBJ2-3; no clear D. V lost 2 bases, J lost 4 bases, and 4 bases lay in between. Germline values: CDR1 LNHNV, CDR2 YYDKDF (reference sequence). The length of the CDR3 is 12 residues. The CDR3 DNA reads as TGTGCCACCAGCAGATCACCAGATACGCAGTATTTT. Protein sequence: CATSRSPDTQYF.

The gene calls are TRBV28 and TRBJ1-5; perhaps TRBD1 as D (5 bases). The germline V gene has CDR1 MDHEN and CDR2 SYDVKM. Trimming took off 6 bases at V and 3 bases at J, with 9 bases between the two ends. The CDR3 spans 13 residues. The CDR3 bases are TGTGCCAGCAGGAGGGGATACAATCAGCCCCAGCATTTT. Amino acid sequence: CASRRGYNQPQHF.

This clone was counted a few times. J is TRBJ1-5 and V is TRBV4-1; D is unresolved. Deletions cut 4 bases from V and 5 bases from J, with 12 bases between. CDR1 and CDR2 from the germline V gene are MGHRA and YSYEKL. The CDR3 covers 14 residues. The CDR3: CASSPSGSYQPQHF. The CDR3 DNA reads as TGCGCCAGCAGCCCATCCGGCAGCTATCAGCCCCAGCATTTT.

V is TRBV9 and J is TRBJ1-2, with 7 nucleotides matching TRBD1. The ends lost 6 bases at V and 7 bases at J; junction bases unmatched: 3. The CDR3 loop spans 11 amino acids. Germline CDR1 SGDLS, CDR2 YYNGEE. CDR3 region: CASNRGAGYTF. The CDR3 DNA sequence: TGTGCCAGCAACAGGGGAGCTGGCTACACCTTC. Combining the CDR3 with reference TRBV9 and TRBJ1-2 gives the whole variable domain DSGVTQTPKHLITATGQRVTLRCSPRSGDLSVYWYQQSLDQGLQFLIQYYNGEERAKGNILERFSAQQFPDLHSELNLSSLELGDSALYFCASNRGAGYTFGSGTRLTVV.

The J gene is TRBJ2-5, the V gene TRBV12-5, with D possibly being TRBD1 (5 bases). Germline V gene data show CDR1 as LGHNT and CDR2 as FRNRAP. This CDR3 is built from 14 residues. V was shortened by 2 bases and J by 5 bases, with 12 bases between the two germline ends. This chain's CDR3 is CASGLTGTPETQYF. The CDR3 DNA is TGTGCTAGTGGTTTGACAGGCACCCCGGAGACCCAGTACTTC.

This clone was counted a single time. The chain combines TRBV5-1 with TRBJ2-1; D is perhaps TRBD1 or TRBD2 (5 bases each). The V gene lost 4 bases and the J gene lost 2 bases, with 16 bases spanning the gap. Per the germline V gene, CDR1 is SGHRS and CDR2 is YFSETQ. The CDR3 runs to 16 residues. The CDR3 nucleotides are TGCGCCAGCAGCCCTACCACGGGACCCCCCTACAATGAGCAGTTCTTC. This sequence encodes CASSPTTGPPYNEQFF.